This TCR beta chain comes out of a study of cytomegalovirus exposure and HLA in healthy donors. Study-level results: Immune exposure data for these donors was limited to CMV serostatus.

V dropped 3 bases and J dropped 4; count of bases not matched to a gene: 11. The germline V gene encodes CDR1 SGHRS and CDR2 YFSETQ. The length of the CDR3 is 16 residues. Comments on this clone: Its antigen is unknown.

13 Jbeta primers and 60 Vbeta primers were used for the PCR. Clones were read by immunoSEQ multiplex PCR, and TCRdb kept only the in-frame ones, dropping some. The table has 90,000 to 130,000 clones, under 85% seen once. Sequencing was done on a sample of PBMCs. The chain links TRBV5-1 to TRBJ1-1; 8 nucleotides agree with TRBD1. The TCR comes from a man aged 25 to 40 in good health and CMV-seropositive. Here the CDR3 DNA reads TGCGCCAGCAGCTCTGGACAGGGTTATATGGGCACTGAAGCTTTCTTT. This codes for CASSSGQGYMGTEAFF.